The 27 T cell receptor beta chains presented below share a single source sample, sequenced in a study of T cells in Graves' hyperthyroidism and ophthalmopathy. The source material, RNA transcripts, was used to amplify TCR beta CDR3 regions. Researchers ran a first-round RT-PCR on the TCR CDR3 using the HTBI primer set. MiXCR, applied by TCRdb to the multiplex PCR reads, yields one record per CDR3 protein. The sample holds about 580,000 distinct CDR3 sequences; approximately 15% are singletons and the top ten take under 7%. Sequenced material: blood. Every receptor here comes from a woman aged 25 to 39 with Graves' hyperthyroidism that later progressed to Graves' ophthalmopathy.

This clonotype was counted only a few times. The V and J genes are TRBV19 and TRBJ2-6; TRBD1 agrees at 9 bases. V lost 0 bases, J lost 2 bases, and 8 bases stayed unmatched. Germline-derived CDR1 and CDR2 are LNHDA and SQIVND (reference sequence). The CDR3 is 19 amino acids. The CDR3 is CASSIDTGQGFAGANVLTF. In nucleotides, the CDR3 is TGTGCCAGTAGTATAGATACGGGACAGGGTTTTGCTGGGGCCAACGTCCTGACTTTC.

This clonotype was observed at least ten times. This rearrangement joins TRBV27 to TRBJ1-5; TRBD1 agrees at 7 bases. CDR1 and CDR2 from the germline V gene are MNHEY and SMNVEV (reference sequence). V trimming: 2 bases; J trimming: 6 bases; junction bases outside the gene matches: 7. This CDR3 has 15 amino acids. CDR3: CASSLVGGESQPQHF. DNA of the CDR3: TGTGCCAGCAGTTTAGTAGGGGGCGAGAGTCAGCCCCAGCATTTT.

This clonotype was counted at least ten times. This chain uses TRBV5-1 with TRBJ2-1; 7 bases match TRBD2. CDR3 size: 13 residues. Germline CDR1 and CDR2: SGHRS and YFSETQ. V was clipped by 4 bases and J by 5 bases; unmatched bases: 3. For the CDR3, the DNA is TGCGCCAGCAGCCTCCGGGGGGACAATGAGCAGTTCTTC. Its protein product is CASSLRGDNEQFF.

At least ten counts were recorded for this clonotype. CDR3 DNA sequence: TGTGCCAGCAGTGAACGTCTACACCGGAGCTCCTATAATTCACCCCTCCACTTT. Translated, it gives CASSERLHRSSYNSPLHF. The chain carries TRBV25-1 and TRBJ1-6; the D is unclear. The CDR3 length is 18 residues. Germline values: CDR1 MGHDK, CDR2 SYGVNS. Between the trimmed V and J ends, which lost 2 bases and 0 bases, there was a span of 14 bases.

The rearrangement links TRBV30 to TRBJ1-4; D gene uncertain. Trimming took 1 base from V and 10 from J, leaving 7 bases between them. The CDR3 covers 11 residues. Germline values: CDR1 GTSNPN, CDR2 SVGIG (reference sequence). The CDR3 region has the DNA TGTGCCTGGAGTGAACCGGGAAAACTGTTTTTT. Translating gives CAWSEPGKLFF.

This clonotype was seen repeatedly, ten times or more. This chain links TRBV11-2 with TRBJ2-1, with TRBD1 matching 7 bases. The CDR3 has 16 residues. Trimming removed 3 bases from V and 1 base from J; junction bases left unmatched: 6. Germline V gene sequence: CDR1 SGHAT, CDR2 FQNNGV. This chain's CDR3 is CASSFRRDRSYNEQFF. The CDR3, as DNA: TGTGCCAGCAGCTTTCGCCGGGACAGATCCTACAATGAGCAGTTCTTC.

J is TRBJ1-1 and V is TRBV19; no firm D call. Germline V CDR1 and CDR2: LNHDA, SQIVND (reference sequence). With 2 bases removed from V and 5 bases from J, the gap between germline ends came to 9 bases. The CDR3 runs 13 residues. CDR3: CASSITKLTEAFF. The CDR3 nucleotides are TGTGCCAGTAGTATAACGAAGCTTACTGAAGCTTTCTTT.

This clonotype was recorded a few times. The chain carries TRBV14 and TRBJ2-1; D remains unclear. The V gene's germline CDR1 is SGHDN and CDR2 FVKESK. Trimming removed 4 bases at V and 2 bases at J, with 9 bases between. This CDR3 spans 14 amino acids. The CDR3 is CASSPSRTYNEQFF. The CDR3 DNA follows: TGTGCCAGCAGCCCATCGCGTACCTACAATGAGCAGTTCTTC.

The rearrangement joins TRBV9 to TRBJ2-2, with TRBD2 as a possible D gene (6 bases). Trimming cost V 4 bases and J 0 bases, with 13 bases left between them. This CDR3 has 16 residues. Germline assignment: CDR1 SGDLS and CDR2 YYNGEE. The DNA for the CDR3 is TGTGCCAGCAGCAGGGGAGGCGATTCGAACACCGGGGAGCTGTTTTTT. Translated, it gives CASSRGGDSNTGELFF.

Of note for this clonotype: A read error may explain this, as a much larger clone is one base away. The conserved final phenylalanine or tryptophan is absent from the CDR3, which likely points to a read error. The chain carries TRBV9 and TRBJ1-1, with 7 nucleotides matching TRBD1. The junction had 8 bases not matched to a gene; V was cut back by 3 bases and J by 3 bases. The CDR3 is 15 residues long. Germline-derived CDR1 and CDR2 are SGDLS and YYNGEE. CDR3 nucleotide sequence: TGTGCCAGCAGCGCCCGGACAGGACCGGACACTGAAGCTTTCTCT. It specifies CASSARTGPDTEAFS.

At least ten counts were recorded for this clonotype. The chain uses TRBV18 and TRBJ1-5; perhaps TRBD1 as D (6 bases). This CDR3 region has 15 residues. The V and J ends lost 3 bases and 3 bases respectively, with 12 bases between them. Per the germline V gene, CDR1 is KGHSH and CDR2 is LQKENI. CDR3 nucleotide sequence: TGTGCCAGCTCACCGGGGGCTTTTACCAATCAGCCCCAGCATTTT. Translated, it gives CASSPGAFTNQPQHF.

The rearrangement uses TRBV6-2 or TRBV6-3 and TRBJ2-7; TRBD1 matches 8 bases. Germline V gene sequence: CDR1 MNHEY, CDR2 SVGEGT. This CDR3 is built from 14 residues. V lost 7 bases to trimming and J lost 4 bases; unmatched junction nucleotides: 9. CDR3 protein: CASMNTGGWYEQYF. The CDR3 DNA follows: TGTGCCAGCATGAATACAGGGGGGTGGTACGAGCAGTACTTC.

This CDR3 reads CASSVDEYF. CDR3 in DNA: TGTGCCAGCAGTGTTGACGAGTACTTC. This chain uses TRBV28 with TRBJ2-5; D is unresolved. The CDR3 consists of 9 residues. Germline CDR1 reads MDHEN; CDR2 reads SYDVKM. The V end was cut by 5 bases, the J end by 12 bases, with 7 bases between.

This clonotype has at least ten counts. The DNA for the CDR3 is TGTGCCTGGAGTGTAGACCCTAGCGGATCCTACGAGCAGTACTTC. Its protein product is CAWSVDPSGSYEQYF. This chain joins TRBV30 and TRBJ2-7; 7 nucleotides align to TRBD2. Trimming cost V 0 bases and J 1 base; bases outside gene matches: 6. There are 15 residues in the CDR3. The germline V gene encodes CDR1 GTSNPN and CDR2 SVGIG (reference sequence).

This clonotype has just a few counts. This rearrangement joins TRBV9 to TRBJ2-1; D is undetermined. Germline V CDR1 and CDR2: SGDLS, YYNGEE. CDR3 length: 13 residues. V was clipped by 0 bases and J by 5 bases, with 6 bases between them. In nucleotides, the CDR3 is TGTGCCAGCAGCGTAGGCTGGAACAATGAGCAGTTCTTC. Protein: CASSVGWNNEQFF. The whole variable domain, remainder taken from reference TRBV9 and TRBJ2-1, is DSGVTQTPKHLITATGQRVTLRCSPRSGDLSVYWYQQSLDQGLQFLIQYYNGEERAKGNILERFSAQQFPDLHSELNLSSLELGDSALYFCASSVGWNNEQFFGPGTRLTVL.

This clonotype was counted many times. The V and J genes are TRBV19 and TRBJ1-1; TRBD1 is a possible D gene (5 bases). V gave up 5 bases and J gave up 11 bases, with 12 bases separating them. This CDR3 region has 11 residues. The germline gives CDR1 LNHDA, CDR2 SQIVND (reference sequence). CDR3 sequence (DNA): TGTGCCAGTAGTCATGGCGGGACGGCTTTCTTT. Its translation: CASSHGGTAFF.

This clonotype was counted at least ten times. The CDR3 region has the DNA TGTGCCAGTAGCCCAGGCAGGATAATCCAAGAGACCCAGTACTTC. This gives the protein CASSPGRIIQETQYF. The chain joins TRBV19 to TRBJ2-5; no clear D. Trimming pared 6 bases from V and 1 base from J, leaving 15 bases between. This CDR3 region has 15 residues. CDR1 is LNHDA, CDR2 SQIVND, per germline (reference sequence).

This clonotype was seen many times. The chain is built from TRBV14 and TRBJ2-1; 10 bases are shared with TRBD2. Germline CDR1 is SGHDN and CDR2 is FVKESK. The CDR3 covers 15 residues. With V trimmed by 4 bases and J by 6 bases, 6 bases remained unmatched. The CDR3 DNA reads TGTGCCAGCAGCCCGCCGGGACTAGCGCGCAATGAGCAGTTCTTC. Encoded protein: CASSPPGLARNEQFF. The full variable domain, in which reference TRBV14 and TRBJ2-1 provide the parts outside the CDR3, is EAGVTQFPSHSVIEKGQTVTLRCDPISGHDNLYWYRRVMGKEIKFLLHFVKESKQDESGMPNNRFLAERTGGTYSTLKVQPAELEDSGVYFCASSPPGLARNEQFFGPGTRLTVL.

This CDR3 reads CSVGEGANSPLHF. CDR3 sequence (DNA): TGCAGCGTTGGGGAGGGTGCCAATTCACCCCTCCACTTT. V is TRBV29-1 and J is TRBJ1-6; D not certain. From germline, CDR1 is SQVTM and CDR2 ANQGSEA. This CDR3 is built from 13 residues. Trimming left V 4 bases short and J 7 bases short, with 11 bases between.

This clonotype was seen more than once but under ten times. The gene calls are TRBV4-1 and TRBJ2-4, with D unresolved. Per the germline V gene, CDR1 is MGHRA and CDR2 is YSYEKL. The length of the CDR3 is 12 residues. Between the trimmed V and J ends, which lost 0 bases and 4 bases, there was a span of 1 base. The CDR3 coding sequence is TGCGCCAGCAGCCAAGATAAAAACATTCAGTACTTC. This codes for CASSQDKNIQYF.

This clonotype was picked up a small number of times. The rearrangement joins TRBV25-1 to TRBJ1-3; D perhaps matches TRBD1 (5 bases). CDR1 is MGHDK and CDR2 is SYGVNS in the germline V gene. The CDR3 totals 15 residues. V lost 2 bases to trimming and J lost 1 base, with 9 bases between them. The CDR3 region has the DNA TGTGCCAGCAGTGAAGGGGGGGTTTCTGGAAACACCATATATTTT. Protein: CASSEGGVSGNTIYF.

Turning to this clonotype: Possible read error: a much larger clone is one base away. The J gene is TRBJ1-2, the V gene TRBV24-1, with TRBD1 identical over 10 bases. Germline lookup yields CDR1 KGHDR and CDR2 SFDVKD. This CDR3 has 15 residues. Unmatched junction bases numbered 12, after V lost 9 bases and J lost 6 bases. The CDR3 spells CATGGGTGVVDGYTF. The CDR3 DNA is TGTGCCACCGGTGGAGGGACAGGGGTCGTGGATGGCTACACCTTC.

This clonotype was recorded a few times. This rearrangement joins TRBV19 to TRBJ1-5; D uncertain. This CDR3 is 15 amino acids long. Germline lookup yields CDR1 LNHDA and CDR2 SQIVND (reference sequence). Trimming took 3 bases from V and 1 from J, leaving 10 bases between them. CDR3 in amino acids: CASSIWSSSNQPQHF. CDR3 bases: TGTGCCAGTAGTATTTGGTCCTCAAGCAATCAGCCCCAGCATTTT.

This clonotype was picked up many times. The chain recombines TRBV18 with TRBJ2-5; D unresolved. Looked up from germline, CDR1 is KGHSH and CDR2 is LQKENI. There are 12 residues in the CDR3. Trimming stripped 5 bases from V and 3 bases from J, with 7 bases between. Here the CDR3 reads CASSILEETQYF. CDR3 DNA sequence: TGTGCCAGCTCAATCTTAGAAGAGACCCAGTACTTC.

This clonotype came up many times. The V and J genes are TRBV2 and TRBJ1-1; D is perhaps TRBD1 (6 bases). Trimming stripped 6 bases from V and 6 bases from J, with 17 bases between. Germline loops: CDR1 SNHLY, CDR2 FYNNEI. The CDR3 has 14 residues. As DNA, the CDR3 is TGTGCCAGCAGCCCCGCAACAGGGTTCGCTGAAGCTTTCTTT. Its protein is CASSPATGFAEAFF.

In this sample, this clonotype turned up many times. The rearrangement uses TRBV2 and TRBJ1-2, with D possibly TRBD1 on 6 matching bases. The germline V and J ends were trimmed by 0 bases and 0 bases, with 11 bases remaining between them. This CDR3 contains 16 residues. From germline, CDR1 is SNHLY and CDR2 FYNNEI. The CDR3 reads CASSEAAGDTNYGYTF. CDR3 nucleotide sequence: TGTGCCAGCAGTGAAGCGGCAGGGGATACTAACTATGGCTACACCTTC.

This clonotype was observed many times. The chain employs TRBV24-1 and TRBJ2-7; D gene uncertain. The CDR3 totals 11 residues. Trimming pared 3 bases from V and 6 bases from J, leaving 5 bases between. Germline loops: CDR1 KGHDR, CDR2 SFDVKD. This CDR3 reads CATSDLSEQYF. The CDR3 coding sequence is TGTGCCACCAGTGATCTTAGCGAGCAGTACTTC.